Sequencing of this T cell receptor (beta chain) was carried out in a study of T cells in Graves' hyperthyroidism and ophthalmopathy. The study, taken as a whole, reports: Most expanded thyroid clonotypes above 0.001 recurred in blood.

For this clonotype: The antigen remains unidentified. A read error is possible here, since a much larger clone lies one base away.

Amplified TCR beta CDR3 regions came from RNA transcripts. A set of HTBI primers served as the primers for a first-round RT-PCR of the TCR CDR3. MiXCR, run by TCRdb on the multiplex PCR reads, gives a single entry per CDR3 protein. Here the sample spans 550,000 to 600,000 distinct CDR3 sequences, 40% to 55% being singletons. The CDR3 consists of 15 residues. Specimen: peripheral blood or thyroid tissue (not recorded which). The TCR sequence derives from an adult woman with Graves' disease, either hyperthyroidism or ophthalmopathy (not recorded which). V usage is TRBV12-3 or TRBV12-4 and J usage is TRBJ1-5, with a possible D match to TRBD1 (6 bases). DNA for the CDR3: TGTGCCAACAGTCCGGACAGAGACCTTAATCAGCCCCAGCATTTT. Residues: CANSPDRDLNQPQHF.